This TCR beta chain was profiled in a study of shared clonotypes between healthy human individuals (dated by TCRdb to 2018 to 2021). Regarding the research as a whole: A couple of women and three men aged 18 to 49 years were included in the cohort. Between about 0.94 and 8.9 billion PBMCs per donor were obtained by leukapheresis. To increase sequencing depth and limit assay-specific biases, different laboratories used diverse techniques to prepare libraries and sequence TCR repertoires. For each donor, CD4 naive and CD4 memory were each run on three plates, CD8 naive on two plates, and CD8 memory on one plate. Blood TCR repertoires of about five healthy adults were deeply sequenced to estimate repertoire size and the extent of clonotype sharing between individuals. Beyond this particular receptor, the publication reports: Even with the large sequencing depth, rarefaction of the sorted-subset datasets indicated that sequencing was incomplete. Sharing across a few donors was observed for around 5% of naive CD4, 3% to 3.5% of naive CD8, 2% to 2.5% of memory CD4, and roughly 0.4% of memory CD8 clonotypes. Clonotypes shared by all four sorted-subset donors showed higher generation probabilities than non-shared clonotypes. Based on pairwise subsampling, the degree of clonotype sharing among donors was expected to be affected by sequencing depth. Sampling was restricted to blood, and TCR repertoires in tissues likely differ from the TCR repertoires found in blood. Because the study included only a small number of donors, the genetic and exposure-history diversity represented was limited. Naive subsets generally had larger estimated clonotype richness than memory subsets.

In the case of this clone: The antigen it binds to is not known. Per-nucleotide qualities are absent, and no much larger clonotype sits a single base away.

TCR CDR3 regions were amplified from genomic DNA by multiplex PCR using the deep immunoSEQ assay. For each cell subset, the extracted genomic DNA was distributed evenly across all wells of several immunoSEQ 96-well plates, and each plate served as one replicate. Each replicate PCR for sorted subsets received about 0.2 ug genomic DNA, equal to around 32,000 T cell genomes. Purified libraries were measured with a Qubit 3.0 fluorometer, size-checked on a Bioanalyzer 2100, and measured again with the KAPA Library Quantification kit. A separate single-read 150-cycle Illumina NextSeq 550 flow cell was used to sequence each immunoSEQ 96-well plate. Per the source publication's procedure: Because only junctional sequences without quality scores were contained in the immunoSEQ output, filtering matching that applied to full-length reads could not be performed. To assign V/J genes and CDR3, sequences were annotated against IMGT germline references using PyIR, a Python wrapper for IgBLAST v1.9. Reads with weak V/J assignments (E-value above 1e-6), missing CDR3, stop codons, out-of-frame junctions, or ambiguous translated residues were removed. V3J clonotypes were defined as sequences sharing an identical inferred V gene, J gene, and CDR3 amino acid sequence. To compute the percentage overlap between repertoires, the number of shared unique clonotypes was divided by the size of the smaller repertoire. Three approaches were used to assess repertoire richness: RTK rarefaction, the Chao1 estimator, and Recon v2.1 estimates of unobserved clonotypes. Generation probabilities were computed with OLGA for all TCRbeta clonotypes obtained by the gDNA method from several donors. TCRdb carries this immuneACCESS record with in-frame sequences only. Its versions omit some clonotypes, under half of them owing to an unresolved V gene in the studies checked, with the rest unexplained. The V and J calls and clone size were taken over from that table, and D and trimming were inferred from the DNA. The sample table shows over 2 million clones, and about 95% are seen once. Together, the top ten hold approximately 1.2% of the sample.

CDR1 is given as SGHRS and CDR2 as YFSETQ, both from the germline V gene. The CDR3 measures 14 amino acids from cysteine to phenylalanine. Only the CDR3 part of the read is kept: 42 bases, read in frame from the first base. Trimming accounts for 2 bases at V and 3 bases at J, while the number of junction bases matched to no gene is 4. CD8 naive samples consisted of CD45RO-negative cells that were positively selected for CCR7, yielding a CD45RA+CCR7+ population without TemRA cells. Donors were healthy HIV-negative adults with no recently reported acute infections or vaccinations. Only Caucasian adults living in Nashville, Tennessee, USA were represented among the donors. Blood was obtained by leukapheresis, after which PBMCs were separated by Ficoll-Histopaque density gradient centrifugation and cryopreserved in liquid nitrogen vapor phase. Purity and quantity of every magnetically sorted T cell population were checked by analytical flow cytometry. Genomic DNA was isolated from each sorted fraction and quantified by UV absorbance on a Nanodrop 2000c.

The sequence links TRBV5-1 to TRBJ2-5; 7 middle bases align to TRBD1. The sequenced material came from naive CD8+ T cells sorted from blood. The cell subset or site label for this specimen denotes: CD45RA+CCR7+. The TCR originated in a man aged 18 to 35 in good health. CDR3 region: CASSFHGTEETQYF. Here is the DNA: TGCGCCAGCAGCTTCCACGGGACAGAAGAGACCCAGTACTTC. The CDR3, completed at both ends by the reference TRBV5-1 and TRBJ2-5 genes, gives the full variable domain KAGVTQTPRYLIKTRGQQVTLSCSPISGHRSVSWYQQTPGQGLQFLFEYFSETQRNKGNFPGRFSGRQFSNSRSEMNVSTLELGDSALYLCASSFHGTEETQYFGPGTRLLVL.